The 15 T cell receptor beta chains listed next were all sequenced from one sample in a study of blood T cell repertoires in COVID-19. TCRdb keeps only in-frame clones here, not all; method: immunoSEQ multiplex PCR. The table has 80,000 to 100,000 clones, about nine tenths seen once. The sample taken for sequencing was peripheral blood. These receptors all come from a human donor with active COVID-19. The donor label of this sample is uncertain.

The V and J genes are TRBV5-6 and TRBJ2-2; tentatively, D is TRBD2 (6 bases). CDR3 length: 16 amino acids. V gave up 7 bases and J gave up 3 bases, with 19 bases separating them. Germline V gives CDR1 SGHDT, CDR2 YYEEEE. Here the CDR3 reads CASSVGGSSYTGELFF. The DNA for the CDR3 is TGTGCCAGCTCCGTCGGGGGATCCTCGTACACCGGGGAGCTGTTTTTT.

This clone is a singleton in its sample. The J gene is TRBJ2-1, the V gene TRBV5-4; maybe TRBD1 (6 bases). This CDR3 is 15 amino acids long. The ends were cut back, 4 bases at V and 0 bases at J, with 11 bases in the middle. Looked up from germline, CDR1 is SGHNT and CDR2 is YYREEE (reference sequence). The CDR3 loop reads CASSRKTGSYNEQFF. CDR3 nucleotide sequence: TGTGCCAGCAGCCGCAAGACAGGCTCCTACAATGAGCAGTTCTTC.

V and J are TRBV15 and TRBJ2-1; TRBD1 might be the D (6 bases). The CDR3 totals 16 residues. V was clipped by 4 bases and J by 6 bases, with 19 bases between them. CDR1 is LNHNV and CDR2 is YYDKDF in the germline V gene (reference sequence). CDR3 region: CATSNKDHARGNEQFF. CDR3 nucleotide sequence: TGTGCCACCAGCAACAAAGACCACGCCAGGGGCAATGAGCAGTTCTTC.

In DNA, the CDR3 is TGTGCCAGCAGCTTAGATCTTCGGGGGTTCTACGAGCAGTACTTC. Translating it yields CASSLDLRGFYEQYF. The chain joins TRBV11-2 to TRBJ2-7, with a tentative D call TRBD2 (6 bases). Trimming shortened V by 0 bases and J by 3 bases, and 12 bases separated the two germline ends. The CDR3 totals 15 residues. From germline, CDR1 is SGHAT and CDR2 FQNNGV.

The gene calls are TRBV19 and TRBJ1-5, with a tentative D call TRBD1 (5 bases). The CDR3 contains 13 residues. Per germline, CDR1 LNHDA and CDR2 SQIVND (reference sequence). V was trimmed by 10 bases and J by 2 bases, leaving 12 bases between them. CDR3 DNA: TGTGCCACCGAAAGCAGGGGCAATCAGCCCCAGCATTTT. Translated: CATESRGNQPQHF.

The rearrangement joins TRBV28 to TRBJ2-7, with 10 bases that match TRBD1. J gave up 5 bases and V 5 bases, and 12 bases lay outside the gene matches. CDR1 MDHEN and CDR2 SYDVKM come from the germline V gene. This CDR3 is built from 16 residues. This chain's CDR3 is CASSDLLGTGVHEQYF. CDR3 DNA sequence: TGTGCCAGCAGTGACCTCTTGGGGACAGGGGTCCACGAGCAGTACTTC.

This chain uses TRBV21-1 with TRBJ1-1. TRBV21-1 is described as a pseudogene. This CDR3 is built from 17 residues. The CDR3 sequence: CASSKASWGGRERGAFF. In nucleotides, the CDR3 is TGTGCCAGCAGCAAAGCCTCGTGGGGGGGGCGCGAGAGGGGAGCTTTCTTT.

The chain recombines TRBV7-9 with TRBJ1-4; D is unclear. Germline V gene data show CDR1 as SEHNR and CDR2 as FQNEAQ (reference sequence). The CDR3 covers 16 residues. With 7 bases removed from V and 3 bases from J, the gap between germline ends came to 18 bases. In nucleotides, the CDR3 is TGTGCCAGCACCAAGGGCCAACCGGGGTCTAATGAAAAACTGTTTTTT. Amino acids: CASTKGQPGSNEKLFF. Together with reference TRBV7-9 and TRBJ1-4, the CDR3 gives the full variable domain: DTGVSQNPRHKITKRGQNVTFRCDPISEHNRLYWYRQTLGQGPEFLTYFQNEAQLEKSRLLSDRFSAERPKGSFSTLEIQRTEQGDSAMYLCASTKGQPGSNEKLFFGSGTQLSVL.

This chain links TRBV6-2 or TRBV6-3 with TRBJ2-2, with TRBD1 identical over 9 bases. Losses at the gene ends were 5 bases for V and 6 bases for J; bases not matched to a gene: 10. Germline assignment: CDR1 MNHEY and CDR2 SVGEGT. The CDR3 contains 16 residues. For the CDR3, the DNA is TGTGCCAGCAGTCCGAGAGACAGGGGGACTTCCGGGGAGCTGTTTTTT. Protein product: CASSPRDRGTSGELFF.

DNA for the CDR3: TGTGCCAGCTCACCCGGACTAGCGGGGGGATACAATGAGCAGTTCTTC. Translation gives CASSPGLAGGYNEQFF. The chain couples TRBV18 to TRBJ2-1; 14 nucleotides match TRBD2. CDR1 is KGHSH and CDR2 is LQKENI in the germline V gene. J gave up 4 bases and V 3 bases, and 2 bases lay outside the gene matches. The CDR3 length is 16 residues.

Turning to this clone: Distinct nucleotide sequences in the sample also encode this CDR3. This chain links TRBV5-1 with TRBJ2-7, with 7 bases fitting TRBD1. Losses at the gene ends were 1 base for V and 2 bases for J; bases not matched to a gene: 0. CDR3 length: 13 residues. Looked up from germline, CDR1 is SGHRS and CDR2 is YFSETQ. CDR3 bases: TGCGCCAGCAGCTTGCAGGGGGCCTACGAGCAGTACTTC. Translated, it gives CASSLQGAYEQYF.

The DNA of the CDR3 is TGTGCCAGCAGACGGACTAGCGGGGGGGCCGGTGTCTATGAGCAGTTCTTC. Translating it yields CASRRTSGGAGVYEQFF. This chain links TRBV7-2 with TRBJ2-1, with 15 bases fitting TRBD2. The CDR3 is made up of 17 amino acids. In germline, CDR1 is SGHTA, CDR2 FQGNSA. V shed 6 bases, J shed 8 bases, and the junction held 11 bases outside the gene matches.

This clone was detected once. This CDR3 reads CAWTRRERVTYEQYF. The DNA of the CDR3 is TGTGCCTGGACCAGGAGGGAAAGGGTCACCTACGAGCAGTACTTC. The rearrangement links TRBV30 to TRBJ2-7; maybe TRBD2 (6 bases). The germline gives CDR1 GTSNPN, CDR2 SVGIG (reference sequence). V shed 4 bases and J shed 2 bases, with 18 bases lying between them. The CDR3 loop spans 15 amino acids.

This clone was seen once. This chain joins TRBV15 and TRBJ2-3; D is possibly TRBD2 (5 bases). The CDR3 is made up of 15 amino acids. Deletions cut 5 bases from V and 4 bases from J, with 16 bases between. The germline V gene has CDR1 LNHNV and CDR2 YYDKDF (reference sequence). The chain's CDR3 is CATSPSGPSPDTQYF. Here the CDR3 DNA reads TGTGCCACCAGCCCCTCTGGGCCTAGCCCAGATACGCAGTATTTT.

This clone was recorded once. This chain joins TRBV7-2 and TRBJ2-7; possible D gene TRBD1, 8 bases. The germline CDR1 and CDR2 sequences are SGHTA and FQGNSA. Trimming removed 5 bases at V and 1 base at J, with 12 bases between. This CDR3 is built from 14 residues. CDR3 sequence: CASSLQGGSYEQYF. The CDR3 DNA follows: TGTGCCAGCAGCCTACAGGGGGGGTCCTACGAGCAGTACTTC. The full variable domain, in which reference TRBV7-2 and TRBJ2-7 provide the parts outside the CDR3, is GAGVSQSPSNKVTEKGKDVELRCDPISGHTALYWYRQSLGQGLEFLIYFQGNSAPDKSGLPSDRFSAERTGGSVSTLTIQRTQQEDSAVYLCASSLQGGSYEQYFGPGTRLTVT.